These T cell receptor beta chains were read from a single sample in a study of cytomegalovirus exposure and HLA in healthy donors. TCRdb keeps only in-frame clones here, not all; method: immunoSEQ multiplex PCR. The sample has tens of thousands of clones, 65% to 85% seen once; the top ten hold about 6.5%. The sequencing input was PBMCs. These receptors came from a male donor in good health and CMV-seronegative. CDR3s include the opening cysteine and the closing phenylalanine or tryptophan. The order of the fields is clone size, V gene, D gene, J gene, CDR3 protein, CDR3 DNA. A D gene is named only where the DNA matches it firmly. Clone size appears in some rows only: once, few, many, or a class for an expanded clone.

.	TRBV7-9	.	TRBJ2-1	CASREGESSYNEQFF	TGTGCCAGTAGGGAGGGGGAATCCTCCTACAATGAGCAGTTCTTC
.	TRBV4-3	TRBD1	TRBJ2-7	CASSQEPGQDSYEQYF	TGCGCCAGCAGCCAAGAACCGGGACAGGACTCCTACGAGCAGTACTTC
.	TRBV6-5	TRBD1	TRBJ1-3	CASSLGQFSGNTIYF	TGTGCCAGCAGTTTGGGACAGTTCTCTGGAAACACCATATATTTT
.	TRBV4-3	.	TRBJ2-3	CASSQLLTDTQYF	TGCGCCAGCAGCCAACTCTTAACAGATACGCAGTATTTT
.	TRBV4-3	.	TRBJ2-7	CASSPGQPAGAYEQYF	TGCGCCAGCAGCCCCGGACAGCCGGCCGGAGCCTACGAGCAGTACTTC
few	TRBV7-8	TRBD2	TRBJ2-7	CASSLGLAGSLDYEQYF	TGTGCCAGCAGCTTAGGCCTAGCGGGCTCCCTTGACTACGAGCAGTACTTC
.	TRBV5-1	.	TRBJ2-7	CASSLDQGGYEQYF	TGCGCCAGCAGCTTGGACCAGGGCGGCTACGAGCAGTACTTC
few	TRBV21-1	.	TRBJ1-1	CASSTGQGLNTEAFF	TGTGCCAGCAGCACGGGACAGGGGTTGAACACTGAAGCTTTCTTT
.	TRBV29-1	.	TRBJ2-7	CSVELRDYEQYF	TGCAGCGTTGAACTCAGGGACTACGAGCAGTACTTC
.	TRBV2	TRBD1	TRBJ1-2	CASRTGRDGYTF	TGTGCCAGCAGGACAGGGCGTGATGGCTACACCTTC
.	TRBV6-1	.	TRBJ2-1	CASSEREGGDNEQFF	TGTGCCAGCAGTGAAAGGGAGGGGGGGGACAATGAGCAGTTCTTC
.	TRBV19	TRBD1	TRBJ2-1	CASTQGQGIHNEQFF	TGTGCCAGTACCCAGGGACAGGGGATCCACAATGAGCAGTTCTTC
.	TRBV6-1	.	TRBJ2-2	CASKVRADTGELFF	TGTGCCAGCAAGGTCAGGGCGGACACCGGGGAGCTGTTTTTT
.	TRBV29-1	TRBD1	TRBJ1-2	CSVEDGTGVNGYTF	TGCAGCGTTGAAGACGGGACAGGGGTCAATGGCTACACCTTC
once	TRBV6-5	TRBD2	TRBJ2-5	CASSPSGANQETQYF	TGTGCCAGCAGCCCTAGCGGGGCGAACCAAGAGACCCAGTACTTC
few	TRBV5-6	TRBD1	TRBJ2-3	CASSPLRDRGTDTQYF	TGTGCCAGCAGCCCATTGAGGGACAGGGGAACAGATACGCAGTATTTT
.	TRBV4-3	.	TRBJ1-2	CASSQEWRVPGYGYTF	TGCGCCAGCAGCCAAGAATGGAGGGTCCCAGGCTATGGCTACACCTTC